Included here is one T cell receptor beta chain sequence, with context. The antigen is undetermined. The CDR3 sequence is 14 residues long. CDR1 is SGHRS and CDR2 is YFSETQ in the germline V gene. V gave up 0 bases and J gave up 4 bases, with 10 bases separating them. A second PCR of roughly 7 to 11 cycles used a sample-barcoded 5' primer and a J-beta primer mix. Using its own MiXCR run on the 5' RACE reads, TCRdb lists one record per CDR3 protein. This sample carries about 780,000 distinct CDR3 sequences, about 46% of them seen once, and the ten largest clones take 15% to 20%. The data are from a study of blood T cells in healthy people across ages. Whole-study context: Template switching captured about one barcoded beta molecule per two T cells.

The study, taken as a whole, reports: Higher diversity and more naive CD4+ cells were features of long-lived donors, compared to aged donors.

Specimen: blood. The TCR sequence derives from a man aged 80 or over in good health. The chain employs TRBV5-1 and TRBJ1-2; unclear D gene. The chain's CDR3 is CASSLAGEVYGYTF. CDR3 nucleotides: TGCGCCAGCAGCTTGGCCGGGGAGGTCTATGGCTACACCTTC.